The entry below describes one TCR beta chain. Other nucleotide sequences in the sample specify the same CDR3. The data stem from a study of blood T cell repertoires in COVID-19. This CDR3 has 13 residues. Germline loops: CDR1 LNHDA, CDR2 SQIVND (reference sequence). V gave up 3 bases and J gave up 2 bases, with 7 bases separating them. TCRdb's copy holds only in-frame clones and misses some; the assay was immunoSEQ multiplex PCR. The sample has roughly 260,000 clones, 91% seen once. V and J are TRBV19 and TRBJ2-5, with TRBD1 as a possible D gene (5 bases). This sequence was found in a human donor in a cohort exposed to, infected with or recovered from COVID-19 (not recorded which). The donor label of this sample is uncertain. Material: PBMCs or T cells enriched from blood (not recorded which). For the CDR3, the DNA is TGTGCCAGTAGTATGACAGCTCAAGAGACCCAGTACTTC. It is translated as CASSMTAQETQYF.